This TCR beta chain comes out of a study of T cells in Graves' hyperthyroidism and ophthalmopathy. Patients aged 18 to 65 had newly diagnosed hyperthyroidism that had lasted under 2 months. This clonotype was seen ten or more times. Regions amplified from RNA transcripts were the TCR beta CDR3 regions. First-round RT-PCR of the TCR CDR3 relied on the HTBI primer set. In TCRdb, the multiplex PCR reads were re-called with MiXCR into one record per CDR3 protein. The repertoire has hundreds of thousands of distinct CDR3 sequences, about two fifths of them found once; the top ten carry about 8.9%. The receptor was derived from a man aged 18 to 29 with Graves' hyperthyroidism. Material for sequencing was blood.

The chain's CDR3 is CATSRGVWGYEQYF. The CDR3 nucleotides are TGTGCCACCAGCAGAGGAGTTTGGGGATACGAGCAGTACTTC. The chain combines TRBV15 with TRBJ2-7, with unresolved D. CDR1 is LNHNV, CDR2 YYDKDF, per germline (reference sequence). The CDR3 length is 14 residues. V was trimmed by 1 base and J by 4 bases, leaving 11 bases between them.